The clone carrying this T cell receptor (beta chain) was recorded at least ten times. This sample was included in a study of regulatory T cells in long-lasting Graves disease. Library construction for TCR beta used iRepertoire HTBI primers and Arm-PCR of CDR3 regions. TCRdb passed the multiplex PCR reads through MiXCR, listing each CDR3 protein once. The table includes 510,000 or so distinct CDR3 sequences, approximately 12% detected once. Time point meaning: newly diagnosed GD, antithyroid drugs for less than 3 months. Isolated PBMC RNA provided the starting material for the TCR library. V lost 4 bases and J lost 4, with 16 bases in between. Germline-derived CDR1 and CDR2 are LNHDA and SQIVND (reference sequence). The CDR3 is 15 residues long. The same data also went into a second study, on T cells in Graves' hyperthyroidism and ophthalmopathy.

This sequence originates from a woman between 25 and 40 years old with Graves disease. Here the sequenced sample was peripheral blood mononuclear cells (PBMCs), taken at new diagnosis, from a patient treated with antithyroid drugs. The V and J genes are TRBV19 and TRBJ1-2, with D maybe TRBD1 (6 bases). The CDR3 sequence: CASSRGHHGGYGYTF. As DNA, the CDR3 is TGTGCCAGTAGTAGGGGACACCACGGAGGCTATGGCTACACCTTC.